These T cell receptor beta chains were read from a single sample in a study of CD4 T cells in relation to SARS-CoV-2 and coronaviruses. What these receptors recognize is not known. Measured with immunoSEQ multiplex PCR; TCRdb has only the in-frame clones, and not every one. This sample has roughly 24,000 clones, with approximately 78% found just once. Sequenced input: CD4+ T cells from PBMCs, cultured in vitro. These receptors were obtained from a human donor in good health. Each CDR3 is given with its conserved first and last residue. Fields, in order: V gene, clone size, D gene, J gene, CDR3 DNA, CDR3 protein. D genes are given only for firm matches. Not all rows give a size; the values are once, few, many and, for expanded clones, a class.

TRBV11-2	.	.	TRBJ2-7	TGTGCCAGCAGTAAGACGGATAACTACGAGCAGTACTTC	CASSKTDNYEQYF
TRBV3-1/TRBV3-2	.	.	TRBJ1-2	TGTGCCAGCAGCCAAGATCCGGGGTTCGGCTATGGCTACACCTTC	CASSQDPGFGYGYTF
TRBV30	medium-sized	TRBD1	TRBJ2-7	TGTGCCTGGAGTGTAGGGGACAGGGGATACGAGCAGTACTTC	CAWSVGDRGYEQYF
TRBV6-1	.	.	TRBJ2-6	TGTGCCAGCAGTGAAGGACAGTCTGGGGCCAACGTCCTGACTTTC	CASSEGQSGANVLTF
TRBV2	.	.	TRBJ1-2	TGTGCCAGCAGTGACACAGGGTTCTCCTTAGGCTACACCTTC	CASSDTGFSLGYTF
TRBV10-3	once	.	TRBJ1-5	TGTGCCATCAGCGGCCCCGAGGGGCCCCAGCATTTT	CAISGPEGPQHF
TRBV30	.	.	TRBJ2-3	TGTGCCTGGAGTAAGGGGCAGCGGAGCACAGATACGCAGTATTTT	CAWSKGQRSTDTQYF
TRBV5-4	.	.	TRBJ1-2	TGTGCCAGCAGAGCCAACAGGGAGAGGTATGGCTACACCTTC	CASRANRERYGYTF
TRBV6-1	.	.	TRBJ1-5	TGTGCCAGCAGTGACAATAGCAATCAGCCCCAGCATTTT	CASSDNSNQPQHF
TRBV18	.	.	TRBJ2-7	TGTGCCAGCTCACCGGACGGGTACGAGCAGTACTTC	CASSPDGYEQYF
TRBV7-3	.	TRBD2	TRBJ2-1	TGTGCCAGCAGCCGGGGGACTAGGGCTGGCAATGAGCAGTTCTTC	CASSRGTRAGNEQFF
TRBV9	.	TRBD1	TRBJ2-7	TGTGCCAGCAGCGCAACCGGGACAGGGGGCTACGAGCAGTACTTC	CASSATGTGGYEQYF
TRBV5-1	.	TRBD1	TRBJ1-2	TGCGCCAGCAGCGAATCCAGCAGAGGGTCTCAGGGGGCTAACTATGGCTACACCTTC	CASSESSRGSQGANYGYTF
TRBV7-2	.	TRBD1	TRBJ2-7	TGTGCCAGCAGCTTGGTGTCGGGACAGTTCTCCTACGAGCAGTACTTC	CASSLVSGQFSYEQYF
TRBV20-1	.	.	TRBJ2-1	TGCAGTGCTAGTGGGGACGTCACCTACAATGAGCAGTTCTTC	CSASGDVTYNEQFF
TRBV30	.	.	TRBJ1-4	TGTGCCTGGAGTACGGGGGCTAATGAAAAACTGTTTTTT	CAWSTGANEKLFF
TRBV18	.	.	TRBJ1-1	TGTGCCAGCTCACCACGGGGGGGGGACACTGAAGCTTTCTTT	CASSPRGGDTEAFF
TRBV15	.	.	TRBJ1-3	TGTGCCACCCTAGACCCGAGCTCTGGAAACACCATATATTTT	CATLDPSSGNTIYF
TRBV19	.	TRBD2	TRBJ2-1	TGTGCCAGTAAGGGGCTAGCGGAGTACAATGAGCAGTTCTTC	CASKGLAEYNEQFF